The clone carrying this TCR gamma chain is classed as medium-sized. Antigen unknown. The data derive from a study of Vδ1+ human thymocytes. After alphabeta T cell depletion, CD3+ Vdelta1+ Vdelta2- thymocytes were sorted. Extracted RNA was reverse transcribed into cDNA. CDR3 amplicons came from multiplex PCR with pooled V-gene forward and constant-region reverse primers. TCRdb re-identified clones in the multiplex PCR reads via CATT. The sample yields about 23,000 gamma-chain clones, roughly 15% seen once. V trimming: 2 bases; J trimming: 7 bases; junction bases outside the gene matches: 2. Germline lookup yields CDR1 VENAVY and CDR2 YDSYNSRV. CDR3 length: 11 amino acids. Study findings and constraints: Bulk data may be misread because of unexpected Vdelta2 sequences. Thymic TRG and TRD repertoires appeared highly polyclonal, with Gaussian CDR3 length distributions. Donors shared many TRG clonotypes but few TRD clonotypes. Despite high sort purity, approximately 20% of thymic T cell receptor delta sequences were Vdelta2.

The V and J genes are TRGV8 and TRGJ1 or TRGJ2. This clonotype was obtained from a child younger than two who had congenital heart surgery. The sequencing sample was made of Vdelta1+ gamma-delta thymocytes from the thymus. Subset: FACS-sorted CD3+ TCRalphabeta- TCRVdelta1+ TCRVdelta2- thymocytes. CDR3 DNA sequence: TGTGCCACCTGGGATAAGTATAAGAAACTCTTT. Its protein is CATWDKYKKLF.